This T cell receptor (beta chain) was identified during a study of tumor and adjacent non-tumor tissue in lung cancer. The library came from three nested PCR rounds adapted from ARM-PCR protocols. TCRdb called the multiplex PCR reads again in MiXCR, with one record for every CDR3 protein. The sample yields under 250,000 distinct CDR3 sequences, 71% seen once. General study results and limits: Significantly higher TCR diversity was found in tumor than normal lung.

RNA was extracted from bulk tissue without any cell sorting. Comments on this clonotype: The antigen is undetermined.

The sample taken for sequencing was lung tumor tissue. The TCR originated in a man in his 60s with non-small cell lung cancer.

CDR3 nucleotide sequence: TGCAGTGCTATACCCGGGACAGACCATGAAAAACTGTTTTTT. Translated: CSAIPGTDHEKLFF. The chain combines TRBV20-1 with TRBJ1-4; TRBD1 aligns across 7 bases. V dropped 4 bases and J dropped 6; count of bases not matched to a gene: 8. The CDR3 spans 14 residues. Germline V gene lookup returns CDR1 DFQATT and CDR2 SNEGSKA (reference sequence).